This record concerns one T cell receptor beta chain sequence. The antigen remains undetermined. TCRdb's table, derived via immunoSEQ multiplex PCR, lists solely in-frame clones and lacks some. Of about 2.3 million clones detected, 85% to 95% appear once; the ten largest clones hold around 0.38%. This specimen comes from a study of shared clonotypes between healthy human individuals. Study findings and constraints: Clonotypes which were not shared had lower generation probabilities than clonotypes that all four donors shared. The study's rarefaction showed incomplete sorted-subset sequencing despite large depth. The study found approximately 5% of naive CD4 clonotypes shared across a few donors.

CDR3 size: 14 residues. Germline V gene sequence: CDR1 SGHRS, CDR2 YFSETQ. Trimming cost V 7 bases and J 9 bases; bases outside gene matches: 11. The clonotype comes from a man aged 18-30 years in good health. Some clones in this sample may be carry-over from other donors' samples. Sequenced sample: naive CD4+ T cells from PBMCs. Indicated subset: CD45RA+ positively selected. V gene TRBV5-1 combines with J gene TRBJ2-4, with 9 bases identical to TRBD2. The CDR3 DNA follows: TGCGCCAGCTCCCTCGATAGCGGGAGTGCCATTCAGTACTTC. Its translation is CASSLDSGSAIQYF.